The present T cell receptor (beta chain) was sequenced within a study of shared clonotypes between healthy human individuals (dated by TCRdb to the early 2020s). Context from the whole study: A couple of women and a few men aged 18 to 49 years were included in the cohort. For each donor, three plates each were used for CD4 naive and CD4 memory, two plates were used for CD8 naive, and one plate was used for CD8 memory. To estimate repertoire size and how much clonotype sharing occurs between individuals, the study deeply sequenced the blood TCR repertoires of roughly 5 healthy adults. To increase sequencing depth and limit assay-specific biases, TCR repertoire library preparation and sequencing were carried out by different laboratories using diverse techniques. Per donor, leukapheresis produced somewhere between about 0.94 and 9.5 billion PBMCs.

General study outcomes and caveats: Across four donors, around 5% of naive CD4, roughly 3.5% of naive CD8, 2.3% of memory CD4, and about 0.44% of memory CD8 clonotypes were shared. Only blood was sampled, and tissue TCR repertoires likely differ from those in blood. Naive subsets generally had larger estimated clonotype richness than memory subsets did. Clonotypes shared by all four sorted-subset donors showed higher generation probabilities than non-shared clonotypes. Based on pairwise subsampling, the degree of clonotype sharing among donors was expected to be affected by sequencing depth. Because the study included a small number of donors, the genetic and exposure-history diversity represented was limited. Rarefaction of sorted-subset datasets indicated incomplete sequencing despite the large sequencing depth.

Using the deep immunoSEQ assay, TCR CDR3 regions were amplified from genomic DNA by multiplex PCR. For each cell subset, the extracted genomic DNA was distributed evenly across all wells of several immunoSEQ 96-well plates, and each plate served as one replicate. Each replicate PCR for sorted subsets received approximately 200 ng genomic DNA, equal to around 32,000 T cell genomes. The purified libraries were quantified using a Qubit 3.0 fluorometer, sized with a Bioanalyzer 2100, and then quantified again using the KAPA Library Quantification kit. Each immunoSEQ 96-well plate was sequenced on its own single-read 150-cycle Illumina NextSeq 550 flow cell. Per the original workflow: Because the immunoSEQ output included only junctional sequences and no quality scores, the filtering could not be the same as the filtering used for full-length reads. Sequences were annotated with PyIR, a Python wrapper for IgBLAST v1.9, and V/J genes and CDR3 were assigned using IMGT germline references. Reads were removed for weak V/J assignments (E-value above 1e-6), missing CDR3, stop codons, out-of-frame junctions, or ambiguous translated residues. A V3J clonotype was defined by an identical inferred V gene, J gene, and CDR3 amino acid sequence. To compute the percentage overlap between repertoires, the number of shared unique clonotypes was divided by the size of the smaller repertoire. RTK rarefaction, the Chao1 estimator, and Recon v2.1 estimates of unobserved clonotypes were used to assess repertoire richness. For all TCRbeta clonotypes obtained by the gDNA method from a handful of donors, generation probabilities were computed with OLGA. TCRdb took this table from immuneACCESS and kept in-frame rearrangements with V and J called. Such tables lack part of the clones; where checked against another copy, unresolved V genes explain under half of the gap, and the rest is unexplained. That table is the source of V, J and clone size, and D and trimming were worked out from the DNA. Across this sample there are fewer than 3 million clones, with 92% seen only once. In total, the top ten clones hold 0.37% of the sample.

A remark on this clone: Its antigen is still unknown. No clone much larger than this one lies a single base away; base qualities are absent.

Donors were healthy HIV-negative adults with no recently reported acute infections or vaccinations. Every donor was a Caucasian adult residing in Nashville, Tennessee, USA. Magnetic negative selection was used to enrich CD4+ T cells, after which naive cells were positively selected on CD45RA and the negative fraction became the memory subset. After blood collection by leukapheresis, PBMCs were isolated using Ficoll-Histopaque density gradient centrifugation and then cryopreserved in the vapor phase of liquid nitrogen. Purity and quantity of every magnetically sorted T cell population were checked by analytical flow cytometry. Each sorted fraction had its genomic DNA isolated and then quantified by UV absorbance on a Nanodrop 2000c. The clonotype was recovered from a man aged 18 to 30 in good health. Some clones in this sample may be carry-over from other donors' samples. Sequenced material: naive CD4+ T cells from PBMCs. This specimen's cell subset or site label, per the study, means: CD45RA+ positively selected.

The CDR3 loop reads CASRQHRVYEQYF. The nucleotide sequence is given as TGTGCCAGCAGACAACACAGGGTTTACGAGCAGTACTTC. The rearranged segments are TRBV28 and TRBJ2-7; the D segment could be TRBD1, given 6 matching bases. The germline V gene encodes CDR1 MDHEN and CDR2 SYDVKM. The CDR3 runs 13 amino acids, cysteine and phenylalanine included. Of all the DNA, just the CDR3 is kept, 39 bases in frame from base 1. V is clipped by 6 bases and J by 4 bases, and the sequence between their germline boundaries is 13 bases long. Joined to the reference TRBV28 and TRBJ2-7 proteins, this CDR3 gives the full variable domain: DVKVTQSSRYLVKRTGEKVFLECVQDMDHENMFWYRQDPGLGLRLIYFSYDVKMKEKGDIPEGYSVSREKKERFSLILESASTNQTSMYLCASRQHRVYEQYFGPGTRLTVT.